These 20 T cell receptor beta chains came from one sample sequenced in a study of identical twins. MiXCR was run by TCRdb on the 5' RACE reads, yielding one entry per CDR3 protein. This table holds under 800,000 distinct CDR3 sequences, 21% found once. These data also formed part of another study, on T cells expressing NK-cell markers.

Specimen: PBMCs. The receptor set was obtained from a woman between 18 and 29 years old in good health.

This clonotype has at least ten counts. This chain links TRBV27 with TRBJ2-5, with 10 bases identical to TRBD2. Germline V gene sequence: CDR1 MNHEY, CDR2 SMNVEV (reference sequence). The CDR3 sequence is 15 residues long. The V and J ends lost 2 bases and 5 bases, in that order; junction bases with no gene match: 5. This chain's CDR3 is CASSLSGGAGETQYF. Here the CDR3 DNA reads TGTGCCAGCAGTTTAAGCGGGGGGGCCGGTGAGACCCAGTACTTC.

This chain uses TRBV3-1 with TRBJ1-2; 7 nucleotides line up with TRBD1. In germline, CDR1 is LGHDT, CDR2 YNNKEL (reference sequence). This CDR3 contains 15 residues. V gave up 5 bases and J gave up 3 bases; unmatched junction bases: 9. The CDR3 is CASSATRGQYYGYTF. Written as DNA, the CDR3 is TGTGCCAGCAGCGCTACCCGGGGACAGTACTATGGCTACACCTTC.

The chain has TRBV6-5 and TRBJ1-1; the D is unclear. This CDR3 comprises 13 residues. Germline values: CDR1 MNHEY, CDR2 SVGAGI. Trimming removed 2 bases at V and 6 bases at J, with 10 bases between. The CDR3, as DNA: TGTGCCAGCAGTTACGAGGTGGACTCTGAAGCTTTCTTT. This encodes CASSYEVDSEAFF.

This clonotype has only a few counts. This chain uses TRBV6-5 with TRBJ1-2; D gene ambiguous. Germline lookup yields CDR1 MNHEY and CDR2 SVGAGI. The CDR3 covers 8 residues. Between the trimmed V and J ends, which lost 11 bases and 8 bases, there was a span of 6 bases. CDR3 sequence reads: CAAGGYTF. The CDR3 DNA sequence: TGTGCCGCCGGGGGCTACACCTTC.

J is TRBJ2-1 and V is TRBV6-2 or TRBV6-3; possible D gene TRBD2, 6 bases. The CDR3 runs 12 residues. CDR1 and CDR2 (germline): MNHEY, SVGEGT. Trimming cost V 3 bases and J 9 bases, with 9 bases left between them. This CDR3 reads CASSYGGSEQFF. CDR3 in DNA: TGTGCCAGCAGTTATGGAGGGAGTGAGCAGTTCTTC.

The chain links TRBV12-3 or TRBV12-4 to TRBJ1-2; 11 positions match TRBD1. There are 16 residues in the CDR3. V gave up 6 bases and J gave up 7 bases; unmatched junction bases: 13. The CDR3 coding sequence is TGTGCCAGCAGCCTGGGGTCTCGGACAGGGGGCTTTGGCTACACCTTC. Protein: CASSLGSRTGGFGYTF.

The rearrangement links TRBV29-1 to TRBJ2-5; D gene ambiguous. Germline V gene data show CDR1 as SQVTM and CDR2 as ANQGSEA. CDR3 size: 14 residues. Trimming pared 4 bases from V and 0 bases from J, leaving 12 bases between. In DNA, the CDR3 is TGCAGCGTTGCCTGGCCCATGGACCAAGAGACCCAGTACTTC. The encoded protein is CSVAWPMDQETQYF.

This clonotype appeared a few times. The CDR3 DNA reads TGCGCCAGCAGTCAAGCGGTCTCCTACGAGCAGTACTTC. Its translation is CASSQAVSYEQYF. V usage is TRBV10-1 and J usage is TRBJ2-7; weak D call: TRBD2 (5 bases). Germline lookup yields CDR1 WNHNN and CDR2 SYGVQD (reference sequence). Trimming removed 5 bases from V and 0 bases from J, with 8 bases in between. The CDR3 consists of 13 residues.

This chain joins TRBV7-9 and TRBJ2-1, with 8 nucleotides matching TRBD2. Losses at the gene ends were 5 bases for V and 8 bases for J; bases not matched to a gene: 11. Germline CDR1 and CDR2: SEHNR and FQNEAQ (reference sequence). There are 15 residues in the CDR3. For the CDR3, the DNA is TGTGCCAGCAGCCGGTTCCTCGCGGGGGGCGATGAGCAGTTCTTC. Protein product: CASSRFLAGGDEQFF.

The chain employs TRBV5-5 and TRBJ1-2; D is ambiguous. Trimming cost V 0 bases and J 6 bases, with 15 bases left between them. There are 15 residues in the CDR3. The germline gives CDR1 SGHKS, CDR2 YYEKEE (reference sequence). Here the CDR3 DNA reads TGTGCCAGCAGCTTGGTTCCTTCAGGCACAGATGGCTACACCTTC. Its protein is CASSLVPSGTDGYTF.

J is TRBJ1-1 and V is TRBV20-1; D gene uncertain. Trimming took off 6 bases at V and 8 bases at J, with 13 bases between the two ends. Germline assignment: CDR1 DFQATT and CDR2 SNEGSKA (reference sequence). CDR3 length equals 11 residues. For the CDR3, the DNA is TGCAGTGCCCGGCCTGCCGGGGAAGCTTTCTTT. This codes for CSARPAGEAFF.

In this sample, this clonotype turned up once. The chain has TRBV7-9 and TRBJ1-1; D is uncertain. V lost 9 bases, J lost 5 bases, and 10 bases lay in between. Germline loops: CDR1 SEHNR, CDR2 FQNEAQ (reference sequence). CDR3 length: 11 amino acids. The CDR3 coding sequence is TGTGCCAGTATCGCGGGTACTGAAGCTTTCTTT. It encodes CASIAGTEAFF.

The gene calls are TRBV10-3 and TRBJ1-2; 7 nucleotides line up with TRBD1. The V segment lost 6 bases and the J segment 5 bases; nucleotides outside the gene matches: 3. This CDR3 region has 12 residues. Per germline, CDR1 ENHRY and CDR2 SYGVKD. The CDR3 is CAISGDSYGYTF. The CDR3 DNA follows: TGTGCCATCAGCGGGGACAGTTATGGCTACACCTTC.

This chain joins TRBV3-1 and TRBJ2-4, with a possible D match to TRBD2 (6 bases). The ends were cut back, 4 bases at V and 13 bases at J, with 17 bases in the middle. Germline assignment: CDR1 LGHDT and CDR2 YNNKEL (reference sequence). This CDR3 has 13 residues. In DNA, the CDR3 is TGTGCCAGCAGCCCCCTAGGACTAATTGGCCAGTACTTC. This translates into CASSPLGLIGQYF.

V is TRBV27 and J is TRBJ2-1; TRBD2 is a possible D gene (6 bases). The CDR3 runs to 17 residues. Germline V gene data show CDR1 as MNHEY and CDR2 as SMNVEV (reference sequence). Trimming removed 0 bases at V and 4 bases at J, with 16 bases between. The CDR3 loop reads CASSLSLAAGQYNEQFF. The CDR3 DNA is TGTGCCAGCAGTTTATCGCTTGCGGCGGGGCAATACAATGAGCAGTTCTTC.

This clonotype was seen at least ten times. J is TRBJ2-1 and V is TRBV20-1; TRBD2 aligns across 10 bases. The CDR3 has 15 residues. CDR1 is DFQATT and CDR2 is SNEGSKA in the germline V gene (reference sequence). J gave up 5 bases and V 1 base, and 5 bases lay outside the gene matches. Written as DNA, the CDR3 is TGCAGTGCTAGAGGATCTAGCGGGAGACACAATGAGCAGTTCTTC. Its protein product is CSARGSSGRHNEQFF.

This clonotype appeared a single time. CDR3 nucleotides: TGTGCCAGCAGTGAATGGGGGCGAGGCTACACCTTC. Its translation is CASSEWGRGYTF. V and J are TRBV6-1 and TRBJ1-2; TRBD1 might be the D (6 bases). The CDR3 consists of 12 residues. Germline V lookup: CDR1 MNHNS, CDR2 SASEGT. The germline V and J ends were trimmed by 2 bases and 8 bases, with 9 bases remaining between them.

The V gene is TRBV4-3, the J gene TRBJ2-1; D is undetermined. V lost 1 base, J lost 4 bases, and 8 bases lay in between. CDR3 length: 14 residues. Germline V gives CDR1 LGHNA, CDR2 YSLEER. The CDR3 spells CASSQGRIYNEQFF. CDR3 coding DNA: TGCGCCAGCAGCCAAGGGCGGATTTACAATGAGCAGTTCTTC.

This sequence joins TRBV4-3 and TRBJ1-1; D is undetermined. The CDR3 sequence is 12 residues long. Looked up from germline, CDR1 is LGHNA and CDR2 is YSLEER. V shed 3 bases and J shed 1 base, with 3 bases lying between them. The CDR3 loop reads CASSHKNTEAFF. The DNA of the CDR3 is TGCGCCAGCAGCCATAAGAACACTGAAGCTTTCTTT.

The V call is TRBV6-5, the J call TRBJ2-5; D ambiguous. The CDR3 runs 11 residues. The V and J ends lost 0 bases and 10 bases respectively, with 6 bases between them. Looked up from germline, CDR1 is MNHEY and CDR2 is SVGAGI. As DNA, the CDR3 is TGTGCCAGCAGTTACTCGGCTAGCCAGTACTTC. It specifies CASSYSASQYF.